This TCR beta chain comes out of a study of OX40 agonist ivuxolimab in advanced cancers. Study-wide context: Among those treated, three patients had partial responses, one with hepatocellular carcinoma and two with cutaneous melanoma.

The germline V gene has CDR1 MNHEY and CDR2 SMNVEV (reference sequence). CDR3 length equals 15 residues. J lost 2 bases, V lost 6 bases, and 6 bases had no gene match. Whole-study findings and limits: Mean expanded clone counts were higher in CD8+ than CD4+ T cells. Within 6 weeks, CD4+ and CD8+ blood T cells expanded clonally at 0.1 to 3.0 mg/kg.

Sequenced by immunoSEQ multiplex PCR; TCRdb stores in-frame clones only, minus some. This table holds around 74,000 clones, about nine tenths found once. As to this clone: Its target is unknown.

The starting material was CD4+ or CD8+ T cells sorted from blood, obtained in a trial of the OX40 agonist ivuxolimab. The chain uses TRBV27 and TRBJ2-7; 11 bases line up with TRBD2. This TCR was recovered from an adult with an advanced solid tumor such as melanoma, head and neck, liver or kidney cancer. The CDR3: CASRTKLAGAYEQYF. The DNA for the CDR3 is TGTGCCAGCAGGACTAAACTAGCGGGAGCCTACGAGCAGTACTTC.